The 13 T cell receptor beta chains reported below all come from one sample, sequenced in a study of blood T cell repertoires in COVID-19. Sequenced by immunoSEQ multiplex PCR; TCRdb stores in-frame clones only, minus some. This sample has approximately 110,000 clones, with around 76% found just once. The sample was peripheral blood. The receptors here all came from a man at least 80 years old with COVID-19, enrolled during active disease.

V usage is TRBV6-2 or TRBV6-3 and J usage is TRBJ1-1; possible D gene TRBD1, 6 bases. Trimming pared 5 bases from V and 1 base from J, leaving 11 bases between. In germline, CDR1 is MNHEY, CDR2 SVGEGT. There are 14 residues in the CDR3. The CDR3 region has the DNA TGTGCCAGCAGTAAAACAGGGCAGAACACTGAAGCTTTCTTT. Translated: CASSKTGQNTEAFF.

The V call is TRBV9, the J call TRBJ1-2, with 12 bases that match TRBD1. This CDR3 spans 14 amino acids. Germline V gives CDR1 SGDLS, CDR2 YYNGEE. J was trimmed by 9 bases and V by 4 bases; bases with no gene match: 7. CDR3 sequence: CASSQGDRGLSYTF. Written as DNA, the CDR3 is TGTGCCAGCAGCCAGGGGGACAGGGGGCTTAGCTACACCTTC.

This chain uses TRBV6-5 with TRBJ2-3; no definite D call. The germline V gene encodes CDR1 MNHEY and CDR2 SVGAGI. Trimming removed 2 bases at V and 0 bases at J, with 12 bases between. This CDR3 spans 16 amino acids. The CDR3, as DNA: TGTGCCAGCAGTTACGCGGTGTTTGAGAGCACAGATACGCAGTATTTT. It specifies CASSYAVFESTDTQYF.

The genes are TRBV3-1 (or the pseudogene TRBV3-2) and TRBJ1-5, with TRBD1 identical over 10 bases. The CDR3 is 16 residues long. V lost 0 bases to trimming and J lost 4 bases; unmatched junction nucleotides: 3. Germline CDR1 reads LGHDT; CDR2 reads YNNKEL (reference sequence). The DNA for the CDR3 is TGTGCCAGCAGCCAAGATCTGGGACAGGGGAATCAGCCCCAGCATTTT. Residues: CASSQDLGQGNQPQHF.

The chain recombines TRBV5-1 with TRBJ1-2; 12 nucleotides agree with TRBD1. Germline loops: CDR1 SGHRS, CDR2 YFSETQ. The length of the CDR3 is 15 residues. Losses at the gene ends were 4 bases for V and 6 bases for J; bases not matched to a gene: 7. CDR3 nucleotides: TGCGCCAGCAGCGAAATGGGACAGGGGGCGAATGGCTACACCTTC. It codes for CASSEMGQGANGYTF.

The count of this clone is one. The chain links TRBV11-2 to TRBJ2-1; TRBD2 matches 10 bases. The junction had 9 bases not matched to a gene; V was cut back by 1 base and J by 6 bases. The CDR3 totals 17 residues. Germline CDR1 reads SGHAT; CDR2 reads FQNNGV. CDR3 in amino acids: CASSLGVWASGGNEQFF. In DNA, the CDR3 is TGTGCCAGCAGCTTAGGAGTTTGGGCTAGCGGGGGCAATGAGCAGTTCTTC.

Only one count was recorded for this clone. The chain uses TRBV19 and TRBJ1-5; D call uncertain. The germline CDR1 and CDR2 sequences are LNHDA and SQIVND (reference sequence). Trimming removed 3 bases at V and 7 bases at J, with 10 bases between. This CDR3 comprises 13 residues. The CDR3 coding sequence is TGTGCCAGTAGTATTGGAGAGTGGCAGCCCCAGCATTTT. This codes for CASSIGEWQPQHF.

The V call is TRBV11-2, the J call TRBJ2-3; D is perhaps TRBD2 (6 bases). The CDR3 covers 15 residues. Germline CDR1 is SGHAT and CDR2 is FQNNGV. V was clipped by 0 bases and J by 6 bases, with 13 bases between them. The CDR3 DNA is TGTGCCAGCAGCTTAGAAGACTGGGGGGAGGATACGCAGTATTTT. Encoded protein: CASSLEDWGEDTQYF.

This chain connects TRBV4-2 to TRBJ1-6; D not certain. In germline, CDR1 is LGHNA, CDR2 YNFKEQ. This CDR3 contains 16 residues. Trimming shortened V by 1 base and J by 6 bases, and 13 bases separated the two germline ends. The CDR3 spells CASSQAVGGINSPLHF. CDR3 DNA sequence: TGTGCCAGCAGCCAAGCGGTGGGAGGGATTAATTCACCCCTCCACTTT.

V is TRBV28 and J is TRBJ2-7, with TRBD2 matching 7 bases. The ends lost 2 bases at V and 3 bases at J; junction bases unmatched: 10. Germline CDR1 MDHEN, CDR2 SYDVKM. CDR3 length: 16 residues. In DNA, the CDR3 is TGTGCCAGCAGTTTAAATTGGAGCGGGACGGACTACGAGCAGTACTTC. It translates to CASSLNWSGTDYEQYF.

The CDR3 loop is CASSFRFGQGRNTGELFF. The CDR3 DNA reads TGTGCCAGCAGTTTCCGCTTCGGACAGGGACGTAACACCGGGGAGCTGTTTTTT. V usage is TRBV28 and J usage is TRBJ2-2; 8 bases fit TRBD1. The CDR3 consists of 18 residues. CDR1 MDHEN and CDR2 SYDVKM come from the germline V gene. V lost 3 bases to trimming and J lost 2 bases; unmatched junction nucleotides: 11.

This clone was counted a single time. The chain combines TRBV4-1 with TRBJ2-7; weak D call: TRBD2 (5 bases). The CDR3 sequence is 15 residues long. The V end lost 0 bases, the J end lost 0 bases, and 9 bases lay between the germline ends. Looked up from germline, CDR1 is MGHRA and CDR2 is YSYEKL. CDR3 DNA sequence: TGCGCCAGCAGCCAAGAGGAGGAGAGCTCCTACGAGCAGTACTTC. Translating it yields CASSQEEESSYEQYF.

In its sample, this clone was seen many times. This chain links TRBV5-1 with TRBJ2-1; the match to TRBD2 covers 10 bases. Germline V CDR1 and CDR2: SGHRS, YFSETQ. V lost 1 base to trimming and J lost 6 bases; unmatched junction nucleotides: 4. This CDR3 has 15 residues. Here the CDR3 reads CASSLLLAGSNEQFF. CDR3 nucleotides: TGCGCCAGCAGCTTGTTACTAGCGGGAAGCAATGAGCAGTTCTTC.